The next 23 T cell receptor beta chains were all read from a single sample in a study of blood T cell repertoires in COVID-19. Clones were read by immunoSEQ multiplex PCR, and TCRdb kept only the in-frame ones, dropping some. The sample consists of approximately 230,000 clones, nearly 90% of them appearing once. The sequenced sample consisted of peripheral blood. The receptors derive from a middle-aged woman who had recovered from COVID-19.

The chain carries TRBV25-1 and TRBJ1-1; D not resolved. The CDR3 has 14 amino acids. V shed 6 bases and J shed 0 bases, with 11 bases lying between them. Germline V gene lookup returns CDR1 MGHDK and CDR2 SYGVNS. The CDR3 reads CASRINQVNTEAFF. The DNA of the CDR3 is TGTGCCAGCAGGATAAACCAGGTGAACACTGAAGCTTTCTTT.

V is TRBV27 and J is TRBJ2-7; weak D call: TRBD1 (7 bases). Germline V CDR1 and CDR2: MNHEY, SMNVEV (reference sequence). This CDR3 is 16 amino acids long. The V and J ends lost 0 bases and 2 bases respectively, with 14 bases between them. The CDR3, as DNA: TGTGCCAGCAGTTTATCGTTTGGCGGGACAGCCTACGAGCAGTACTTC. Translation: CASSLSFGGTAYEQYF.

J is TRBJ2-7 and V is TRBV2, with TRBD1 matching 9 bases. The junction had 9 bases not matched to a gene; V was cut back by 6 bases and J by 3 bases. The germline CDR1 and CDR2 sequences are SNHLY and FYNNEI. The length of the CDR3 is 15 residues. The CDR3 bases are TGTGCCAGCAGCCTCATCGGGACAGGGAGCTACGAGCAGTACTTC. It codes for CASSLIGTGSYEQYF.

This clone appeared once. In nucleotides, the CDR3 is TGCGCCAGCAGCCAAGTTGCCCAGGGGTCCTACGAGCAGTACTTC. It yields the protein CASSQVAQGSYEQYF. The chain joins TRBV4-3 to TRBJ2-7, with D possibly matching TRBD1 (6 bases). The length of the CDR3 is 15 residues. Trimming took 1 base from V and 1 from J, leaving 11 bases between them. CDR1 and CDR2 (germline): LGHNA, YSLEER.

The V call is TRBV24-1, the J call TRBJ1-5; 7 bases line up with TRBD1. CDR1 KGHDR and CDR2 SFDVKD come from the germline V gene. V lost 3 bases to trimming and J lost 15 bases; unmatched junction nucleotides: 13. This CDR3 spans 14 amino acids. The CDR3 here is CATSDPLDRPFMHF. The CDR3 DNA reads TGTGCCACCAGTGATCCATTGGACAGGCCCTTCATGCATTTT.

This clone was seen a few times. The chain joins TRBV2 to TRBJ2-1; 9 nucleotides agree with TRBD2. CDR3 length: 15 residues. The V segment lost 5 bases and the J segment 5 bases; nucleotides outside the gene matches: 7. Germline V gene lookup returns CDR1 SNHLY and CDR2 FYNNEI. This CDR3 is CASSLFSGRNNEQFF. The CDR3 DNA reads TGTGCCAGCAGTTTGTTCAGCGGGAGGAACAATGAGCAGTTCTTC.

The chain employs TRBV6-5 and TRBJ1-1; tentatively, D is TRBD1 (5 bases). Germline V gene data show CDR1 as MNHEY and CDR2 as SVGAGI. V was pared by 8 bases and J by 2 bases, with 18 bases between. The length of the CDR3 is 15 residues. The CDR3 DNA reads TGTGCCAGCGTTCTGGACAACTTTGTTAACACTGAAGCTTTCTTT. Translation: CASVLDNFVNTEAFF.

This clone was recorded a few times. The rearrangement uses TRBV7-9 and TRBJ2-2; TRBD1 might be the D (7 bases). Germline CDR1 and CDR2: SEHNR and FQNEAQ (reference sequence). The ends were cut back, 4 bases at V and 6 bases at J, with 12 bases in the middle. CDR3 length equals 14 residues. CDR3 sequence reads: CASSSLRGAGELFF. The CDR3 DNA sequence: TGTGCCAGCAGCTCCCTCAGGGGGGCCGGGGAGCTGTTTTTT.

The chain carries TRBV3-1 (or the pseudogene TRBV3-2) and TRBJ2-3; a weak D match, TRBD2 (6 bases). This CDR3 has 14 residues. CDR1 and CDR2 (germline): LGHDT, YNNKEL (reference sequence). V lost 4 bases and J 9 bases, leaving 17 bases between the germline ends. CDR3: CASSPGPGLETQYF. CDR3 bases: TGTGCCAGCAGCCCGGGGCCGGGACTCGAAACGCAGTATTTT.

This chain uses TRBV6-6 with TRBJ2-5; a weak D match, TRBD1 (6 bases). CDR1 and CDR2 (germline): MNHNY, SVGAGI (reference sequence). The CDR3 extends over 15 amino acids. Trimming removed 3 bases at V and 0 bases at J, with 11 bases between. The CDR3 loop reads CASSYTGLNQETQYF. As DNA, the CDR3 is TGTGCCAGCAGTTATACAGGGCTGAACCAAGAGACCCAGTACTTC.

J is TRBJ1-6 and V is TRBV5-5; D ambiguous. V dropped 0 bases and J dropped 7 bases, with 8 bases sitting between them. This CDR3 spans 14 amino acids. Germline V gene lookup returns CDR1 SGHKS and CDR2 YYEKEE (reference sequence). The CDR3 region is CASSLGPTNSPLHF. The CDR3, as DNA: TGTGCCAGCAGCTTGGGGCCGACAAATTCACCCCTCCACTTT. The entire variable domain, with the rest obtained from reference TRBV5-5 and TRBJ1-6, is as follows: DAGVTQSPTHLIKTRGQQVTLRCSPISGHKSVSWYQQVLGQGPQFIFQYYEKEERGRGNFPDRFSARQFPNYSSELNVNALLLGDSALYLCASSLGPTNSPLHFGNGTRLTVT.

The rearrangement joins TRBV6-2 or TRBV6-3 to TRBJ2-3; D possibly corresponds to TRBD1 (6 bases). Germline V gives CDR1 MNHEY, CDR2 SVGEGT. V was trimmed by 3 bases and J by 2 bases, leaving 15 bases between them. The CDR3 loop spans 16 amino acids. In DNA, the CDR3 is TGTGCCAGCAGTTATGGACACGAGGGACACACAGATACGCAGTATTTT. It codes for CASSYGHEGHTDTQYF.

The chain couples TRBV7-6 to TRBJ2-2; 9 bases fit TRBD2. CDR3 length: 16 amino acids. V lost 1 base, J lost 5 bases, and 5 bases stayed unmatched. From germline, CDR1 is SGHVS and CDR2 FNYEAQ. CDR3 sequence: CASSLEFLAGTGELFF. CDR3 DNA: TGTGCCAGCAGCTTAGAGTTCCTAGCGGGGACCGGGGAGCTGTTTTTT.

This chain's CDR3 is CASSFLLQGSNEKLFF. CDR3 sequence (DNA): TGTGCCAGCAGTTTCCTTTTACAGGGGTCTAATGAAAAACTGTTTTTT. The V gene is TRBV28, the J gene TRBJ1-4, with TRBD1 matching 7 bases. J lost 3 bases, V lost 3 bases, and 7 bases had no gene match. The CDR3 is 16 residues long. Germline V gives CDR1 MDHEN, CDR2 SYDVKM.

The V call is TRBV7-9, the J call TRBJ2-6; TRBD1 matches 7 bases. The CDR3 is made up of 19 amino acids. V shed 5 bases and J 0 bases; nucleotides not matched to a gene: 13. The germline gives CDR1 SEHNR, CDR2 FQNEAQ (reference sequence). The CDR3 protein is CASSPGGQSISSGANVLTF. The CDR3 DNA follows: TGTGCCAGCAGCCCTGGGGGACAGTCGATTAGCTCTGGGGCCAACGTCCTGACTTTC.

This chain uses TRBV5-4 with TRBJ2-5; TRBD1 matches at 11 bases. This CDR3 is 16 amino acids long. The V gene's germline CDR1 is SGHNT and CDR2 YYREEE (reference sequence). The V segment lost 0 bases and the J segment 2 bases; nucleotides outside the gene matches: 3. The CDR3, as DNA: TGTGCCAGCAGCTTGGGGGACAGGGGGAGACAAGAGACCCAGTACTTC. Translated, it gives CASSLGDRGRQETQYF. Full variable domain (outside the CDR3, taken from reference TRBV5-4 and TRBJ2-5): ETGVTQSPTHLIKTRGQQVTLRCSSQSGHNTVSWYQQALGQGPQFIFQYYREEENGRGNFPPRFSGLQFPNYSSELNVNALELDDSALYLCASSLGDRGRQETQYFGPGTRLLVL.

This rearrangement joins TRBV5-4 to TRBJ1-5, with D perhaps TRBD1 (6 bases). V was shortened by 0 bases and J by 2 bases, with 9 bases between the two germline ends. The CDR3 has 15 residues. Germline V lookup: CDR1 SGHNT, CDR2 YYREEE (reference sequence). CDR3 sequence reads: CASSLGGQRNQPQHF. The CDR3 DNA reads TGTGCCAGCAGCTTGGGGGGGCAGCGCAATCAGCCCCAGCATTTT.

This rearrangement joins TRBV27 to TRBJ1-2, with TRBD1 matching over 8 bases. V lost 5 bases and J lost 8; bases outside the gene matches: 10. Per germline, CDR1 MNHEY and CDR2 SMNVEV (reference sequence). This CDR3 comprises 14 residues. Written as DNA, the CDR3 is TGTGCCAGCAGTCATCGGGACAGGAGTCCGGGCTACACCTTC. Protein product: CASSHRDRSPGYTF.

The chain is built from TRBV5-1 and TRBJ2-7; D is uncertain. Germline V gives CDR1 SGHRS, CDR2 YFSETQ. The germline V and J ends were trimmed by 4 bases and 0 bases, with 8 bases remaining between them. The length of the CDR3 is 13 residues. Here the CDR3 DNA reads TGCGCCAGCAGCGCCGCGGACTCCTACGAGCAGTACTTC. This codes for CASSAADSYEQYF.

Within the sample, this clone is medium-sized. The rearrangement joins TRBV7-8 to TRBJ2-1, with 8 bases matching TRBD1. The junction had 2 bases not matched to a gene; V was cut back by 1 base and J by 9 bases. This CDR3 is 13 amino acids long. The germline CDR1 and CDR2 sequences are SGHVS and FQNEAQ. The CDR3: CASSLGQGTEQFF. Here the CDR3 DNA reads TGTGCCAGCAGCTTAGGACAGGGGACTGAGCAGTTCTTC. The full variable domain, in which reference TRBV7-8 and TRBJ2-1 provide the parts outside the CDR3, is GAGVSQSPRYKVAKRGQDVALRCDPISGHVSLFWYQQALGQGPEFLTYFQNEAQLDKSGLPSDRFFAERPEGSVSTLKIQRTQQEDSAVYLCASSLGQGTEQFFGPGTRLTVL.

The chain has TRBV19 and TRBJ2-1; 7 bases agree with TRBD1. The J segment lost 4 bases and the V segment lost 10 bases, leaving 10 bases of the junction unmatched. The CDR3 totals 14 residues. Germline CDR1 is LNHDA and CDR2 is SQIVND (reference sequence). CDR3 sequence: CATRWRQGYNEQFF. The CDR3 region has the DNA TGTGCCACTAGGTGGAGACAGGGTTACAATGAGCAGTTCTTC.

The rearrangement joins TRBV7-3 to TRBJ2-3; TRBD1 matches at 7 bases. Germline loops: CDR1 SGHTA, CDR2 FQGTGA. Trimming at V came to 5 bases and at J to 5 bases, leaving 10 bases not matched to a gene. This CDR3 has 15 amino acids. CDR3 coding DNA: TGTGCCAGCAGCGTCTTAGGGGGCGCGGGAGATACGCAGTATTTT. This translates into CASSVLGGAGDTQYF.

The chain is built from TRBV7-2 and TRBJ2-1; 8 bases align to TRBD2. J was trimmed by 0 bases and V by 5 bases; bases with no gene match: 3. The germline V gene encodes CDR1 SGHTA and CDR2 FQGNSA. The CDR3 sequence is 15 residues long. CDR3 region: CASSNGLASYNEQFF. The CDR3 coding sequence is TGTGCCAGCAGCAACGGACTAGCCTCCTACAATGAGCAGTTCTTC.